One and the same sample provided the 20 T cell receptor beta chains below, sequenced in a study of read filtering for tumor transcriptome and immune sequencing. From 300 to 400 ng of RNA, a library with molecular barcoded alpha/delta and beta/gamma adaptors was made. One entry per CDR3 protein results from TCRdb running MiXCR on the reads. In the table there are tens of thousands of distinct CDR3 sequences, approximately 15% of which are singletons. The material sequenced was a population of CD138-negative cells sorted from bone marrow. The receptors derive from a donor over 35 with multiple myeloma.

A few counts support this clonotype. The V gene is TRBV11-2, the J gene TRBJ2-7; D is tentatively TRBD1 or TRBD2 (5 bases each). V dropped 5 bases and J dropped 2 bases, with 13 bases sitting between them. This CDR3 spans 14 amino acids. CDR1 is SGHAT, CDR2 FQNNGV, per germline. CDR3 DNA sequence: TGTGCCAGCAGCCTCGGGGACGGGACCTACGAGCAGTACTTC. This gives the protein CASSLGDGTYEQYF.

This chain uses TRBV20-1 with TRBJ2-4; TRBD1 might be the D (7 bases). This CDR3 has 15 residues. V dropped 3 bases and J dropped 2 bases, with 14 bases sitting between them. Per germline, CDR1 DFQATT and CDR2 SNEGSKA (reference sequence). In DNA, the CDR3 is TGCAGTGCTAGGGAGGGGGCCCTTACCAAAAACATTCAGTACTTC. As protein: CSAREGALTKNIQYF.

This clonotype was observed a handful of times. The chain couples TRBV12-5 to TRBJ2-1; TRBD2 aligns across 10 bases. CDR1 is LGHNT and CDR2 is FRNRAP in the germline V gene. There are 17 residues in the CDR3. J lost 9 bases, V lost 3 bases, and 14 bases had no gene match. CDR3 residues: CASGFRREASGSFEQFF. CDR3 nucleotides: TGTGCTAGTGGTTTCCGCCGTGAGGCTAGCGGGAGTTTTGAGCAGTTCTTC.

Concerning this clonotype itself: A far larger clone lies a single base away; this is likely a read error. The V gene is TRBV7-3, the J gene TRBJ2-7; D is perhaps TRBD2 (5 bases). The CDR3 spans 13 residues. V lost 5 bases and J 4 bases, leaving 12 bases between the germline ends. Germline-derived CDR1 and CDR2 are SGHTA and FQGTGA. DNA for the CDR3: TGTGCCAGCAGCCACACGGGGAGATACGAGCAGTACTTC. It yields the protein CASSHTGRYEQYF.

Comments on this clonotype: This may be a read error, as it is one base from a much larger clone. The gene calls are TRBV28 and TRBJ2-7, with 10 bases fitting TRBD2. Germline V gene sequence: CDR1 MDHEN, CDR2 SYDVKM. CDR3 length: 15 amino acids. J gave up 2 bases and V 5 bases, and 6 bases lay outside the gene matches. CDR3 sequence: CASSHRTSGPYEQYF. As DNA, the CDR3 is TGTGCCAGCAGTCACCGGACTAGCGGCCCCTACGAGCAGTACTTC.

This clonotype was found many times. V gene TRBV5-1 combines with J gene TRBJ2-2; 9 bases are shared with TRBD2. The CDR3 runs 14 residues. Trimming removed 3 bases from V and 5 bases from J; junction bases left unmatched: 2. CDR1 and CDR2 (germline): SGHRS, YFSETQ. CDR3 in amino acids: CASSSGLATGELFF. The CDR3 DNA is TGCGCCAGCAGCTCGGGACTAGCTACCGGGGAGCTGTTTTTT.

This clonotype was seen only a few times. This rearrangement joins TRBV6-2 or TRBV6-3 to TRBJ1-4; 9 positions match TRBD1. V was pared by 8 bases and J by 7 bases, with 11 bases of the junction left unmatched. Per the germline V gene, CDR1 is MNHEY and CDR2 is SVGEGT. The CDR3 consists of 15 residues. The CDR3 DNA follows: TGTGCCAGCGTTAACCCGGGACAGGGTTTTGAAAAACTGTTTTTT. This gives the protein CASVNPGQGFEKLFF.

This chain links TRBV10-3 with TRBJ2-3, with D tentatively TRBD1 (5 bases). Germline assignment: CDR1 ENHRY and CDR2 SYGVKD. This CDR3 contains 15 residues. V shed 0 bases and J shed 0 bases, with 7 bases lying between them. The CDR3 region is CAISESWGSTDTQYF. The CDR3 coding sequence is TGTGCCATCAGTGAGTCGTGGGGCAGCACAGATACGCAGTATTTT.

This clonotype was counted ten times or more. The chain employs TRBV6-5 and TRBJ2-1; possibly TRBD1 or TRBD2 for D (5 bases each). The CDR3 consists of 15 residues. The V gene lost 0 bases and the J gene lost 8 bases, with 14 bases spanning the gap. Germline CDR1 is MNHEY and CDR2 is SVGAGI. This CDR3 reads CASSYSKLGDHEQFF. DNA of the CDR3: TGTGCCAGCAGTTACTCGAAACTGGGGGACCATGAGCAGTTCTTC.

In this sample, this clonotype turned up many times. This chain uses TRBV2 with TRBJ2-7, with TRBD2 identical over 10 bases. The germline gives CDR1 SNHLY, CDR2 FYNNEI. V gave up 7 bases and J gave up 3 bases; unmatched junction bases: 0. The CDR3 is made up of 12 amino acids. The CDR3 DNA follows: TGTGCCAGCAAGCGGGGGGGCTACGAGCAGTACTTC. Its protein product is CASKRGGYEQYF.

This clonotype was counted only a few times. The chain couples TRBV29-1 to TRBJ2-7, with D perhaps matching TRBD2 (6 bases). The ends were cut back, 4 bases at V and 0 bases at J, with 10 bases in the middle. Per germline, CDR1 SQVTM and CDR2 ANQGSEA. This CDR3 has 13 amino acids. The CDR3 bases are TGCAGCGTTGCTGTGCGGGACTCCTACGAGCAGTACTTC. Amino acids: CSVAVRDSYEQYF.

The chain is built from TRBV7-3 and TRBJ2-3, with 7 positions matching TRBD1. The germline gives CDR1 SGHTA, CDR2 FQGTGA. This CDR3 spans 16 amino acids. V shed 5 bases, J shed 3 bases, and the junction held 11 bases outside the gene matches. The CDR3 nucleotides read TGTGCCAGCAGCCCAGACAGGGTTAAGGGGACAGATACGCAGTATTTT. This sequence encodes CASSPDRVKGTDTQYF.

This clonotype was detected ten times or more. DNA of the CDR3: TGTGCCAGCAGTTTCCAGGGAAGGAACTATGGCTACACCTTC. Its translation is CASSFQGRNYGYTF. The rearrangement joins TRBV27 to TRBJ1-2; D possibly corresponds to TRBD1 (5 bases). V was clipped by 3 bases and J by 2 bases, with 10 bases between them. Germline assignment: CDR1 MNHEY and CDR2 SMNVEV (reference sequence). The CDR3 has 14 amino acids.

A remark on this clonotype: This may be a read error: a much more frequent sequence differs by one nucleotide. This is likely a read error, given that the CDR3 carries no conserved phenylalanine or tryptophan at its end. The gene calls are TRBV7-3 and TRBJ2-1; D perhaps matches TRBD2 (5 bases). Germline lookup yields CDR1 SGHTA and CDR2 FQGTGA. V lost 3 bases and J lost 9, with 6 bases in between. CDR3 length: 11 amino acids. CDR3 protein: CASSFGSEQFL. CDR3 sequence (DNA): TGTGCCAGCAGCTTTGGGAGTGAGCAGTTCTTA.

In its sample, this clonotype was seen many times. CDR3 residues: CATSDLTSGTGSWNEQFF. The CDR3, as DNA: TGTGCCACCAGTGATTTAACTAGCGGAACCGGCTCGTGGAATGAGCAGTTCTTC. The chain combines TRBV24-1 with TRBJ2-1, with 8 bases lining up with TRBD2. The CDR3 is made up of 18 amino acids. Germline assignment: CDR1 KGHDR and CDR2 SFDVKD. Trimming cost V 1 base and J 7 bases; bases outside gene matches: 14.

This clonotype showed up many times. This chain connects TRBV20-1 to TRBJ2-1; TRBD1 is a possible D gene (5 bases). V gave up 2 bases and J gave up 2 bases, with 10 bases separating them. CDR1 and CDR2 from the germline V gene are DFQATT and SNEGSKA (reference sequence). This CDR3 comprises 14 residues. As DNA, the CDR3 is TGCAGTGCTAGACCAGGGTTTACCTACAATGAGCAGTTCTTC. Encoded protein: CSARPGFTYNEQFF.

This clonotype has a single count. This sequence joins TRBV7-3 and TRBJ1-1; weak D call: TRBD1 (6 bases). Germline V gene sequence: CDR1 SGHTA, CDR2 FQGTGA. V dropped 1 base and J dropped 4 bases, with 13 bases sitting between them. This CDR3 is built from 15 residues. CDR3 sequence reads: CASSLNGRGLTEAFF. The CDR3 DNA is TGTGCCAGCAGCTTAAATGGCAGGGGACTCACTGAAGCTTTCTTT.

Remarks on this clonotype: A single base separates this from a much larger clone, so it may be a read error. The chain carries TRBV20-1 and TRBJ2-5; 8 nucleotides agree with TRBD1. This CDR3 spans 16 amino acids. The germline V gene encodes CDR1 DFQATT and CDR2 SNEGSKA (reference sequence). CDR3 nucleotides: TGCGGTGCTCTCATTACCGGGACAGGCAGATGGGGGACCCAGTACTTC. Protein sequence: CGALITGTGRWGTQYF.

This clonotype was seen repeatedly, ten times or more. The chain couples TRBV7-2 to TRBJ2-3; 8 bases agree with TRBD1. The CDR3 totals 16 residues. J gave up 0 bases and V 5 bases, and 7 bases lay outside the gene matches. CDR1 and CDR2 from the germline V gene are SGHTA and FQGNSA. The CDR3 region is CASSGRTGLSTDTQYF. The DNA of the CDR3 is TGTGCCAGCAGCGGGCGGACAGGGCTGAGCACAGATACGCAGTATTTT.

This clonotype was recorded at least ten times. V and J are TRBV7-3 and TRBJ2-1, with D possibly matching TRBD2 (6 bases). This CDR3 has 16 residues. V was trimmed by 5 bases and J by 9 bases, leaving 23 bases between them. Per the germline V gene, CDR1 is SGHTA and CDR2 is FQGTGA. CDR3 sequence (DNA): TGTGCCAGCAGCCCCCCATCGGTCATTCGGGAGAGTGAGCAGTTCTTC. This sequence encodes CASSPPSVIRESEQFF.